This T cell receptor (beta chain) was documented in a study of radiotherapy plus CTLA-4 blockade in lung cancer. Study in general: Objective responses arose in roughly 20% of patients, and under 40% experienced disease control.

Overall study results and limits: The study found tumor-derived TCR clones expanded in blood after radiotherapy plus ipilimumab. Early clone dynamics of blood T cells, plus interferon-beta, reportedly predicted response best.

Patients had chemo-refractory metastatic non-small-cell lung cancer and received focal radiation plus CTLA-4 blockade that used ipilimumab. Some clones are missing from TCRdb's copy, which holds only in-frame ones; the method was immunoSEQ multiplex PCR. The table lists 20,000 or so clones, about 82% of them singletons, with about a quarter in the top ten. Per the germline V gene, CDR1 is ENHRY and CDR2 is SYGVKD. The germline V and J ends were trimmed by 2 bases and 0 bases, with 12 bases remaining between them. This CDR3 is 16 amino acids long. As for this clone: Its specificity is not known.

The specimen was peripheral blood, collected from a patient treated with radiotherapy plus ipilimumab. The J gene is TRBJ2-3, the V gene TRBV10-3; D is perhaps TRBD2 (6 bases). The clonotype comes from a human donor with non-small cell lung cancer whose response to radiotherapy plus ipilimumab could not be evaluated. The CDR3 spells CAISERGAKSTDTQYF. The CDR3 DNA is TGTGCCATCAGTGAGCGCGGGGCCAAAAGCACAGATACGCAGTATTTT.